Listed below are T cell receptor beta chains from one sample, sequenced in a study of T cell repertoires in aging, cancer and after chemotherapy. MiXCR was run by TCRdb on the multiplex PCR reads, yielding one entry per CDR3 protein. This table has several thousand distinct CDR3 sequences, 35% appearing once. Sequencing was performed on blood. These receptors all stem from a human donor in good health. The CDR3 runs from the conserved cysteine through the conserved F or W.

v_call cdr3_aa
TRBV27 CASSTGQGAYGYTF
TRBV6-1 CASRSGGGAEAFF
TRBV11-3 CASSSGGSDVGTQYF
TRBV15 CATSRERSGGGPVANTGELFF
TRBV5-5 CASSLGQYTGELFF
TRBV29-1 CSVGTDNYNEQFF
TRBV12-3/TRBV12-4 CASSPLVVTGESGELFF
TRBV6-1 CASSEGGWTSGGASYSYNEQFF
TRBV19 CASSIVPGAEGFVNQHF
TRBV12-3/TRBV12-4 CASKRPGDSYNSPLHF
TRBV30 CAWSVPGYAAEAFF
TRBV19 CASREMRLNGYTF
TRBV19 CASSIGGRQPQHF
TRBV19 CASSIQDSQPQHF
TRBV5-1 CASSLGDSYTEAFF
TRBV6-6 CASSYSLGSSYEQYF
TRBV27 CASSLLGGGTDTQYF
TRBV6-2/TRBV6-3 CASSYSQGGQNIQYF
TRBV6-5 CASSYSSTQGTYGYTF
TRBV30 CAWRRLAGGGEQYF
TRBV27 CASSSRTVTGELFF
TRBV12-3/TRBV12-4 CASSQEQTGAGGYGYTF
TRBV6-5 CASGIRTGTDTQYF
TRBV5-6 CASSLHRGTSEETQYF
TRBV19 CASRQLAGDNNEQFF
TRBV6-1 CASRGSTDTQYF
TRBV6-5 CASSARAPGTGELFF
TRBV19 CASSIQGLGNQPQHF
TRBV27 CASSGTGGPEQFF
TRBV11-1 CASSPGPETQFF
TRBV27 CASSLWSMPSGDTGELFF
TRBV6-6 CASSYGQSIFLDTQYF
TRBV18 CASSPSVGEQYF
TRBV5-1 CASSWGLAGGVETQYF
TRBV6-6 CAISALEGEAGNTIYF
TRBV12-3/TRBV12-4 CASSFLGGAFF
TRBV5-4 CASSLVRGAAGANVLTF
TRBV7-9 CASSLGDEKLFF
TRBV19 CASALGPISYEQFF
TRBV19 CASTSQASGNTIYF
TRBV18 CASSPRDGSREQFF
TRBV12-3/TRBV12-4 CASSPGQGRLFF
TRBV28 CASRGSTGINEQFF
TRBV18 CASSRLAGDGEQYF
TRBV6-1 CARARGTSGVNTQYF